One and the same sample provided the 26 T cell receptor beta chains below, sequenced in a study of blood T cell repertoires in COVID-19. Clones were read by immunoSEQ multiplex PCR, and TCRdb kept only the in-frame ones, dropping some. The sample has about 300,000 clones, 88% seen once. The sequenced sample consisted of peripheral blood. These receptors came from a young woman who had recovered from COVID-19.

The chain recombines TRBV12-5 with TRBJ1-1, with D possibly TRBD1 on 5 matching bases. The CDR3 is made up of 14 amino acids. Germline V gene sequence: CDR1 LGHNT, CDR2 FRNRAP. The chain's CDR3 is CASAGQDLNTEAFF. The CDR3 coding sequence is TGTGCCTCAGCAGGGCAGGATTTGAACACTGAAGCTTTCTTT.

The J gene is TRBJ1-5, the V gene TRBV6-5; D remains unclear. The CDR3 is 13 amino acids. Trimming shortened V by 5 bases and J by 2 bases, and 7 bases separated the two germline ends. The germline gives CDR1 MNHEY, CDR2 SVGAGI. The CDR3 sequence is CASSPIGNQPQHF. CDR3 nucleotides: TGTGCCAGCAGTCCTATAGGCAATCAGCCCCAGCATTTT.

The chain joins TRBV20-1 to TRBJ1-5; 7 nucleotides line up with TRBD1. Losses at the gene ends were 3 bases for V and 3 bases for J; bases not matched to a gene: 5. CDR3 length: 14 amino acids. Germline CDR1 and CDR2: DFQATT and SNEGSKA (reference sequence). The CDR3 DNA is TGCAGTGCTAGTCCGGGACAGTACAATCAGCCCCAGCATTTT. This codes for CSASPGQYNQPQHF.

Remarks on this clone: This sample also contains other DNA sequences that code for the same CDR3. The CDR3 region is CASSEVRNTEAFF. The CDR3 DNA sequence: TGTGCCAGCAGTGAAGTCAGGAACACTGAAGCTTTCTTT. The chain uses TRBV6-1 and TRBJ1-1; the D is unclear. V was cut by 1 base and J by 1 base, with 4 bases left in between. This CDR3 spans 13 amino acids. Germline V gene sequence: CDR1 MNHNS, CDR2 SASEGT.

This chain's CDR3 is CASSSSGGGNQPQHF. As DNA, the CDR3 is TGTGCCAGCTCATCTTCTGGGGGGGGCAATCAGCCCCAGCATTTT. The chain has TRBV18 and TRBJ1-5, with D tentatively TRBD1 (5 bases). This CDR3 has 15 residues. Germline CDR1 KGHSH, CDR2 LQKENI. V lost 5 bases, J lost 2 bases, and 13 bases lay in between.

This chain connects TRBV6-2 or TRBV6-3 to TRBJ2-7, with 7 bases matching TRBD1. CDR3 length equals 14 residues. Trimming removed 2 bases from V and 6 bases from J; junction bases left unmatched: 7. Germline V CDR1 and CDR2: MNHEY, SVGEGT. CDR3 loop: CASSYLGQVGEQYF. The CDR3 DNA is TGTGCCAGCAGTTACCTCGGACAGGTAGGCGAGCAGTACTTC.

CDR3: CASSEGVYGNQPQHF. The CDR3 bases are TGTGCCAGCAGTGAAGGCGTGTACGGGAATCAGCCCCAGCATTTT. The rearrangement uses TRBV6-1 and TRBJ1-5; no firm D call. CDR1 and CDR2 from the germline V gene are MNHNS and SASEGT. This CDR3 contains 15 residues. Between the trimmed V and J ends, which lost 1 base and 4 bases, there was a span of 11 bases.

Here the CDR3 reads CASSLGQGLENSPLHF. The CDR3 DNA sequence: TGTGCCAGCAGTTTAGGACAGGGTCTAGAGAATTCACCCCTCCACTTT. The J gene is TRBJ1-6, the V gene TRBV27; 8 nucleotides agree with TRBD1. The CDR3 spans 16 residues. Looked up from germline, CDR1 is MNHEY and CDR2 is SMNVEV (reference sequence). V trimming: 2 bases; J trimming: 7 bases; junction bases outside the gene matches: 7.

The chain has TRBV2 and TRBJ1-2; maybe TRBD1 (6 bases). CDR1 and CDR2 (germline): SNHLY, FYNNEI. The CDR3 spans 15 residues. Trimming stripped 4 bases from V and 3 bases from J, with 15 bases between. In DNA, the CDR3 is TGTGCCAGCAGTGTAATGGGCAGGGGCGACTATGGCTACACCTTC. Amino acids: CASSVMGRGDYGYTF.

The chain uses TRBV6-5 and TRBJ1-5; D remains ambiguous. This CDR3 has 14 residues. V was cut by 4 bases and J by 3 bases, with 10 bases left in between. From germline, CDR1 is MNHEY and CDR2 SVGAGI. The CDR3 reads CASSFGGNNQPQHF. The CDR3 DNA reads as TGTGCCAGCAGTTTCGGAGGGAACAATCAGCCCCAGCATTTT.

J is TRBJ2-3 and V is TRBV27; D possibly corresponds to TRBD1 (6 bases). Trimming removed 8 bases from V and 5 bases from J, with 17 bases in between. The CDR3 totals 14 residues. The germline gives CDR1 MNHEY, CDR2 SMNVEV (reference sequence). The CDR3 spells CASQPTKGGDTQYF. CDR3 coding DNA: TGTGCCAGCCAACCGACCAAAGGGGGAGATACGCAGTATTTT.

The J gene is TRBJ2-2, the V gene TRBV18; TRBD1 is a possible D gene (5 bases). Germline CDR1 reads KGHSH; CDR2 reads LQKENI. Trimming took 3 bases from V and 2 from J, leaving 7 bases between them. The CDR3 is 14 amino acids. CDR3 in DNA: TGTGCCAGCTCACCCCGGACAAACACCGGGGAGCTGTTTTTT. Amino acid sequence: CASSPRTNTGELFF.

This chain links TRBV11-2 with TRBJ1-2; D remains ambiguous. The V gene lost 2 bases and the J gene lost 7 bases, with 14 bases spanning the gap. In germline, CDR1 is SGHAT, CDR2 FQNNGV. The CDR3 has 14 amino acids. CDR3 nucleotides: TGTGCCAGCAGCTTATTGGTAGGAGCTTCTGGCTACACCTTC. The encoded protein is CASSLLVGASGYTF.

This clone is a singleton in its sample. The V and J genes are TRBV6-5 and TRBJ1-4, with D possibly matching TRBD1 (5 bases). CDR3 length: 14 amino acids. Germline-derived CDR1 and CDR2 are MNHEY and SVGAGI. With 5 bases removed from V and 4 bases from J, the gap between germline ends came to 11 bases. The CDR3 loop is CASSNRGGNEKLFF. CDR3 bases: TGTGCCAGCAGTAATAGGGGAGGTAATGAAAAACTGTTTTTT.

The V gene is TRBV5-6, the J gene TRBJ2-3; D gene unclear. There are 18 residues in the CDR3. Germline V gene sequence: CDR1 SGHDT, CDR2 YYEEEE. The V end lost 0 bases, the J end lost 2 bases, and 19 bases lay between the germline ends. The CDR3: CASSLDVAGPINTDTQYF. CDR3 sequence (DNA): TGTGCCAGCAGCTTGGATGTGGCAGGCCCTATCAACACAGATACGCAGTATTTT.

The chain is built from TRBV5-1 and TRBJ2-3; 10 bases are shared with TRBD2. The ends lost 0 bases at V and 2 bases at J; junction bases unmatched: 6. Germline CDR1 and CDR2: SGHRS and YFSETQ. This CDR3 contains 17 residues. The CDR3 DNA sequence: TGCGCCAGCAGCTTGGATCTAGCGGGGGCTACCACAGATACGCAGTATTTT. Amino acid sequence: CASSLDLAGATTDTQYF. The entire variable domain, with the rest obtained from reference TRBV5-1 and TRBJ2-3, is as follows: KAGVTQTPRYLIKTRGQQVTLSCSPISGHRSVSWYQQTPGQGLQFLFEYFSETQRNKGNFPGRFSGRQFSNSRSEMNVSTLELGDSALYLCASSLDLAGATTDTQYFGPGTRLTVL.

The rearrangement joins TRBV5-1 to TRBJ1-1; D is unresolved. The CDR3 is 11 amino acids. V lost 0 bases, J lost 8 bases, and 5 bases lay in between. Germline loops: CDR1 SGHRS, CDR2 YFSETQ. CDR3 DNA sequence: TGCGCCAGCAGCTTGGGAGGGGAAGCTTTCTTT. Translated: CASSLGGEAFF. The variable domain in full, with the rest retrieved from reference TRBV5-1 and TRBJ1-1, is KAGVTQTPRYLIKTRGQQVTLSCSPISGHRSVSWYQQTPGQGLQFLFEYFSETQRNKGNFPGRFSGRQFSNSRSEMNVSTLELGDSALYLCASSLGGEAFFGQGTRLTVV.

The chain joins TRBV27 to TRBJ1-5; 8 bases line up with TRBD1. Germline-derived CDR1 and CDR2 are MNHEY and SMNVEV (reference sequence). The CDR3 is 16 residues long. V was pared by 2 bases and J by 2 bases, with 5 bases of the junction left unmatched. The CDR3 region has the DNA TGTGCCAGCAGTTTAAGACAGGGGTCCCGCAATCAGCCCCAGCATTTT. Protein sequence: CASSLRQGSRNQPQHF.

The genes are TRBV3-1 (or the pseudogene TRBV3-2) and TRBJ2-2, with D tentatively TRBD2 (6 bases). The V and J ends lost 1 base and 6 bases respectively, with 9 bases between them. Germline V lookup: CDR1 LGHDT, CDR2 YNNKEL (reference sequence). The CDR3 extends over 14 amino acids. In DNA, the CDR3 is TGTGCCAGCAGCCAAGTGGTAGCGGCCGGGGAGCTGTTTTTT. It codes for CASSQVVAAGELFF.

The chain uses TRBV9 and TRBJ2-3, with a weak D call TRBD2 (6 bases). This CDR3 has 15 residues. The V gene's germline CDR1 is SGDLS and CDR2 YYNGEE. Trimming took 0 bases from V and 4 from J, leaving 12 bases between them. CDR3 amino acids: CASSVGGVRSDTQYF. CDR3 bases: TGTGCCAGCAGCGTAGGCGGGGTGAGGTCAGATACGCAGTATTTT.

The gene calls are TRBV5-4 and TRBJ2-3; 11 positions match TRBD2. V shed 4 bases, J shed 6 bases, and the junction held 7 bases outside the gene matches. Germline V lookup: CDR1 SGHNT, CDR2 YYREEE (reference sequence). The CDR3 is 15 amino acids. The CDR3 nucleotides are TGTGCCAGCAGCGGGCCGGGACTAGCGGATGATACGCAGTATTTT. The encoded protein is CASSGPGLADDTQYF. Supplemented by reference TRBV5-4 and TRBJ2-3, the full variable domain reads ETGVTQSPTHLIKTRGQQVTLRCSSQSGHNTVSWYQQALGQGPQFIFQYYREEENGRGNFPPRFSGLQFPNYSSELNVNALELDDSALYLCASSGPGLADDTQYFGPGTRLTVL.

This sequence joins TRBV2 and TRBJ2-5; 7 bases match TRBD1. The CDR3 extends over 12 amino acids. The germline V gene encodes CDR1 SNHLY and CDR2 FYNNEI. The junction had 6 bases not matched to a gene; V was cut back by 9 bases and J by 5 bases. CDR3 region: CARGARGETQYF. CDR3 bases: TGTGCCAGAGGAGCCAGGGGGGAGACCCAGTACTTC.

V usage is TRBV7-9 and J usage is TRBJ1-4; a possible D gene is TRBD1 (5 bases). Germline-derived CDR1 and CDR2 are SEHNR and FQNEAQ (reference sequence). CDR3 length equals 15 residues. V was clipped by 2 bases and J by 2 bases, with 9 bases between them. CDR3 in amino acids: CASSLRRVTNEKLFF. The CDR3 DNA sequence: TGTGCCAGCAGCTTACGCAGGGTTACTAATGAAAAACTGTTTTTT.

The gene calls are TRBV5-4 and TRBJ1-6, with 7 bases matching TRBD1. Losses at the gene ends were 4 bases for V and 8 bases for J; bases not matched to a gene: 6. The CDR3 sequence is 14 residues long. Germline V gene data show CDR1 as SGHNT and CDR2 as YYREEE (reference sequence). In DNA, the CDR3 is TGTGCCAGCAGCCAGGGACAGTCTTATTCACCCCTCCACTTT. Translating gives CASSQGQSYSPLHF.

The V call is TRBV9, the J call TRBJ2-2; 9 bases map to TRBD1. From germline, CDR1 is SGDLS and CDR2 YYNGEE. This CDR3 has 14 amino acids. Trimming cost V 4 bases and J 4 bases; bases outside gene matches: 2. CDR3 DNA: TGTGCCAGCAGCTTGGGACAGGGCACCGGGGAGCTGTTTTTT. Encoded protein: CASSLGQGTGELFF.

This clone was seen a few times. V usage is TRBV5-1 and J usage is TRBJ2-7; 10 bases agree with TRBD2. The CDR3 length is 14 residues. The junction had 2 bases not matched to a gene; V was cut back by 0 bases and J by 5 bases. Germline V gives CDR1 SGHRS, CDR2 YFSETQ. In DNA, the CDR3 is TGCGCCAGCAGCTTGGAAACTAGCGGGAACGAGCAGTACTTC. Its translation is CASSLETSGNEQYF.